The 28 T cell receptor beta chains reported below all come from one sample, sequenced in a study of shared clonotypes between healthy human individuals. Selected positively for CCR7 and CD45RO-negative, naive CD8 cells excluded terminally differentiated effector memory CD45RA+ cells. Some clones are missing from TCRdb's copy, which holds only in-frame ones; the method was immunoSEQ multiplex PCR. The table has 1.5 million to 2.5 million clones, approximately 94% seen once. The source material was naive CD8+ T cells sorted from blood. These receptors were obtained from a man aged 18-30 years in good health.

The chain carries TRBV23-1 and TRBJ2-5; 9 nucleotides agree with TRBD1. TRBV23-1 is an open reading frame, and its role is uncertain. This CDR3 comprises 17 residues. V lost 1 base, J lost 5 bases, and 11 bases stayed unmatched. The CDR3 here is CASSQLQGAGMSETQYF. CDR3 nucleotides: TGCGCCAGCAGTCAATTACAGGGGGCTGGAATGAGTGAGACCCAGTACTTC.

V gene TRBV6-6 combines with J gene TRBJ2-1; unclear D gene. Germline V gene sequence: CDR1 MNHNY, CDR2 SVGAGI (reference sequence). The CDR3 is 15 amino acids. V was shortened by 4 bases and J by 4 bases, with 14 bases between the two germline ends. The DNA of the CDR3 is TGTGCCAGCAGTTCCCCGATGTACAGATACAATGAGCAGTTCTTC. Translated, it gives CASSSPMYRYNEQFF.

On this clone itself: One junction end does not reproduce the germline sequence, and a read error may be involved. V gene TRBV7-7 combines with J gene TRBJ2-2; TRBD2 is a possible D gene (6 bases). In germline, CDR1 is SSHAT, CDR2 FNYEAQ (reference sequence). CDR3 size: 16 residues. The CDR3 sequence: CASSLGGTVNTGELFF. The CDR3 DNA reads TGTGCTAGCAGCTTAGGAGGGACGGTGAACACCGGGGAGCTGTTTTTT.

The chain has TRBV4-2 and TRBJ2-3; a possible D gene is TRBD2 (6 bases). The CDR3 has 18 residues. Trimming shortened V by 0 bases and J by 2 bases, and 18 bases separated the two germline ends. Per the germline V gene, CDR1 is LGHNA and CDR2 is YNFKEQ. CDR3 nucleotides: TGTGCCAGCAGCCAAGAAGGTTGGGTGGGGGGAACCACAGATACGCAGTATTTT. Translation: CASSQEGWVGGTTDTQYF.

On this clone itself: This CDR3 is also generated by other DNA sequences in the sample. This chain connects TRBV11-2 to TRBJ2-7; no definite D call. Trimming removed 1 base at V and 0 bases at J, with 4 bases between. Germline values: CDR1 SGHAT, CDR2 FQNNGV. The CDR3 extends over 13 amino acids. CDR3 bases: TGTGCCAGCAGCTTAGGCACCTCCTACGAGCAGTACTTC. Residues: CASSLGTSYEQYF.

The CDR3 DNA follows: TGTGCCAGCAGCTTAGGACGTCAGGGGGAGGAAAAACTGTTTTTT. Translated, it gives CASSLGRQGEEKLFF. The chain couples TRBV13 to TRBJ1-4; TRBD1 matches 7 bases. Germline V CDR1 and CDR2: PRHDT, FYEKMQ (reference sequence). The CDR3 spans 15 residues. Trimming cost V 0 bases and J 8 bases; bases outside gene matches: 6. Drawing the rest from reference TRBV13 and TRBJ1-4, the complete variable domain is AAGVIQSPRHLIKEKRETATLKCYPIPRHDTVYWYQQGPGQDPQFLISFYEKMQSDKGSIPDRFSAQQFSDYHSELNMSSLELGDSALYFCASSLGRQGEEKLFFGSGTQLSVL.

V is TRBV14 and J is TRBJ2-7; no clear D. Germline V gives CDR1 SGHDN, CDR2 FVKESK. Trimming cost V 3 bases and J 7 bases, with 37 bases left between them. CDR3 size: 21 residues. The CDR3 reads CASSHLLCCVPTPPEVWEQYF. The CDR3, as DNA: TGTGCCAGCAGCCATCTACTGTGTTGTGTCCCCACACCCCCGGAAGTGTGGGAGCAGTACTTC. The full variable domain, in which reference TRBV14 and TRBJ2-7 provide the parts outside the CDR3, is EAGVTQFPSHSVIEKGQTVTLRCDPISGHDNLYWYRRVMGKEIKFLLHFVKESKQDESGMPNNRFLAERTGGTYSTLKVQPAELEDSGVYFCASSHLLCCVPTPPEVWEQYFGPGTRLTVT.

V is TRBV5-6 and J is TRBJ2-3; D is possibly TRBD1 or TRBD2 (5 bases each). The germline V gene has CDR1 SGHDT and CDR2 YYEEEE. The V and J ends lost 4 bases and 1 base respectively, with 10 bases between them. This CDR3 spans 14 amino acids. CDR3 loop: CASSTGTGTDTQYF. The CDR3 DNA follows: TGTGCCAGCAGCACCGGGACGGGCACAGATACGCAGTATTTT.

This clone has a single count. This same CDR3 is encoded by further DNA sequences in the sample. V and J are TRBV19 and TRBJ2-5; unclear D gene. Per germline, CDR1 LNHDA and CDR2 SQIVND (reference sequence). This CDR3 region has 14 residues. The V end was cut by 1 base, the J end by 1 base, with 7 bases between. CDR3 sequence: CASSIVTGQETQYF. The CDR3 DNA is TGTGCCAGTAGTATAGTGACGGGCCAAGAGACCCAGTACTTC.

V usage is TRBV11-2 and J usage is TRBJ2-1; 13 bases fit TRBD2. V was clipped by 7 bases and J by 8 bases; unmatched bases: 20. In germline, CDR1 is SGHAT, CDR2 FQNNGV. The CDR3 runs to 19 residues. This chain's CDR3 is CASKGLQAGGLAGSHEQFF. In DNA, the CDR3 is TGTGCCAGCAAAGGCCTTCAGGCAGGGGGACTAGCGGGATCCCATGAGCAGTTCTTC.

V usage is TRBV19 and J usage is TRBJ2-5, with TRBD1 as a possible D gene (7 bases). Trimming shortened V by 7 bases and J by 5 bases, and 20 bases separated the two germline ends. CDR1 is LNHDA and CDR2 is SQIVND in the germline V gene (reference sequence). The CDR3 covers 15 residues. The CDR3 bases are TGTGCCAGTACTCTAGGGGGCGGGATGCAGGAGACCCAGTACTTC. Residues: CASTLGGGMQETQYF. The full variable domain, with the rest looked up from reference TRBV19 and TRBJ2-5, is DGGITQSPKYLFRKEGQNVTLSCEQNLNHDAMYWYRQDPGQGLRLIYYSQIVNDFQKGDIAEGYSVSREKKESFPLTVTSAQKNPTAFYLCASTLGGGMQETQYFGPGTRLLVL.

This clone was seen a single time. The CDR3 bases are TGTGCCAGCAGCTTATCCCATGGAGAGACCCAGTACTTC. This codes for CASSLSHGETQYF. The chain recombines TRBV7-9 with TRBJ2-5, with D unclear. Trimming removed 2 bases at V and 4 bases at J, with 8 bases between. Germline V lookup: CDR1 SEHNR, CDR2 FQNEAQ (reference sequence). This CDR3 spans 13 amino acids.

As concerns this clone: The same CDR3 is also encoded by other DNA sequences in this sample. This sequence joins TRBV28 and TRBJ1-1; possibly TRBD1 for D (5 bases). This CDR3 is built from 13 residues. V lost 3 bases and J lost 5, with 10 bases in between. The V gene's germline CDR1 is MDHEN and CDR2 SYDVKM. CDR3: CASSLVRDTEAFF. For the CDR3, the DNA is TGTGCCAGCAGTTTGGTCAGGGATACTGAAGCTTTCTTT. The complete variable domain, with remaining parts taken from reference TRBV28 and TRBJ1-1, reads DVKVTQSSRYLVKRTGEKVFLECVQDMDHENMFWYRQDPGLGLRLIYFSYDVKMKEKGDIPEGYSVSREKKERFSLILESASTNQTSMYLCASSLVRDTEAFFGQGTRLTVV.

V gene TRBV14 combines with J gene TRBJ2-1; D ambiguous. Trimming cost V 0 bases and J 0 bases, with 18 bases left between them. Germline V lookup: CDR1 SGHDN, CDR2 FVKESK. The CDR3 spans 19 residues. CDR3 sequence: CASSQDRNYGSYSYNEQFF. As DNA, the CDR3 is TGTGCCAGCAGCCAAGATCGAAATTACGGTTCTTACTCCTACAATGAGCAGTTCTTC.

The chain joins TRBV13 to TRBJ2-1; D is unclear. Germline V lookup: CDR1 PRHDT, CDR2 FYEKMQ (reference sequence). The CDR3 consists of 11 residues. V lost 2 bases and J 9 bases, leaving 5 bases between the germline ends. The CDR3 DNA follows: TGTGCCAGCAGCTTATTTTCTGAGCAGTTCTTC. Translation gives CASSLFSEQFF. Full variable domain (outside the CDR3, taken from reference TRBV13 and TRBJ2-1): AAGVIQSPRHLIKEKRETATLKCYPIPRHDTVYWYQQGPGQDPQFLISFYEKMQSDKGSIPDRFSAQQFSDYHSELNMSSLELGDSALYFCASSLFSEQFFGPGTRLTVL.

Comment on this clone: Different DNA sequences within this sample yield the same CDR3. The rearrangement uses TRBV30 and TRBJ2-2; D is unresolved. V gave up 0 bases and J gave up 6 bases, with 5 bases separating them. The germline gives CDR1 GTSNPN, CDR2 SVGIG (reference sequence). The CDR3 extends over 12 amino acids. The CDR3 spells CAWSVGSGELFF. The CDR3 DNA follows: TGTGCCTGGAGTGTAGGATCCGGGGAGCTGTTTTTT.

This chain uses TRBV18 with TRBJ2-7; the D is unclear. V was cut by 4 bases and J by 7 bases, with 11 bases left in between. The CDR3 runs 12 residues. The V gene's germline CDR1 is KGHSH and CDR2 LQKENI. CDR3 nucleotide sequence: TGTGCCAGCTCACTTGACCGAGGAGAGCAGTACTTC. The encoded protein is CASSLDRGEQYF.

Of note for this clone: Other DNA sequences in this sample translate to the same CDR3. V is TRBV19 and J is TRBJ2-7; the D gene is possibly TRBD2 (5 bases). The CDR3 is 13 residues long. The V gene's germline CDR1 is LNHDA and CDR2 SQIVND (reference sequence). Trimming took off 3 bases at V and 2 bases at J, with 8 bases between the two ends. CDR3 amino acids: CASSMTGAYEQYF. Here the CDR3 DNA reads TGTGCCAGTAGTATGACCGGGGCCTACGAGCAGTACTTC.

About this clone: Within the sample, other DNA sequences also encode this same CDR3. The rearrangement uses TRBV5-1 and TRBJ2-7; 11 bases align to TRBD1. Germline trimming cut 3 bases from V and 2 bases from J; bases unmatched to any gene: 4. Per germline, CDR1 SGHRS and CDR2 YFSETQ. CDR3 length: 15 amino acids. The CDR3 region is CASSSGTGGPYEQYF. CDR3 nucleotides: TGCGCCAGCAGCTCTGGGACAGGGGGACCCTACGAGCAGTACTTC. Based on the CDR3 plus reference TRBV5-1 and TRBJ2-7, the full variable domain is KAGVTQTPRYLIKTRGQQVTLSCSPISGHRSVSWYQQTPGQGLQFLFEYFSETQRNKGNFPGRFSGRQFSNSRSEMNVSTLELGDSALYLCASSSGTGGPYEQYFGPGTRLTVT.

This clone has a single count. This CDR3 is CASSLGQLYAGNTIYF. The CDR3 DNA sequence: TGTGCCAGCAGTCTCGGACAGTTATACGCTGGAAACACCATATATTTT. The chain employs TRBV28 and TRBJ1-3, with a possible D match to TRBD1 (6 bases). Germline V gene sequence: CDR1 MDHEN, CDR2 SYDVKM. Trimming pared 5 bases from V and 2 bases from J, leaving 16 bases between. This CDR3 has 16 residues.

The rearrangement links TRBV29-1 to TRBJ2-2; D is perhaps TRBD1 (5 bases). The V end was cut by 5 bases, the J end by 5 bases, with 18 bases between. CDR1 SQVTM and CDR2 ANQGSEA come from the germline V gene. The CDR3 contains 15 residues. CDR3 protein: CSVHLPEGDTGELFF. DNA for the CDR3: TGCAGCGTTCACCTCCCCGAAGGGGATACCGGGGAGCTGTTTTTT.

This chain joins TRBV9 and TRBJ2-7; maybe TRBD2 (6 bases). Trimming left V 4 bases short and J 0 bases short, with 11 bases between. Per germline, CDR1 SGDLS and CDR2 YYNGEE. The CDR3 covers 14 residues. The CDR3, as DNA: TGTGCCAGCAGCCTTGGACTACTCTCCTACGAGCAGTACTTC. Translated, it gives CASSLGLLSYEQYF.

V usage is TRBV4-1 and J usage is TRBJ2-1; tentative D call: TRBD2 (6 bases). The CDR3 covers 17 residues. V gave up 0 bases and J gave up 0 bases, with 12 bases separating them. Germline assignment: CDR1 MGHRA and CDR2 YSYEKL. CDR3 DNA: TGCGCCAGCAGCCAAGAACCTAGCGCCAGCTCCTACAATGAGCAGTTCTTC. Translated: CASSQEPSASSYNEQFF.

The chain's CDR3 is CASSYSTSMNTEAFF. CDR3 bases: TGTGCCAGCAGTTACTCAACATCGATGAACACTGAAGCTTTCTTT. This sequence joins TRBV6-5 and TRBJ1-1; unclear D gene. V dropped 0 bases and J dropped 0 bases, with 8 bases sitting between them. The CDR3 length is 15 residues. The germline V gene encodes CDR1 MNHEY and CDR2 SVGAGI.

This rearrangement joins TRBV27 to TRBJ2-3; no clear D gene. The V gene's germline CDR1 is MNHEY and CDR2 SMNVEV (reference sequence). The ends were cut back, 6 bases at V and 2 bases at J, with 6 bases in the middle. The CDR3 loop spans 12 amino acids. CDR3 bases: TGTGCCAGCAGGAACCTCACAGATACGCAGTATTTT. This codes for CASRNLTDTQYF.

This chain uses TRBV11-1 with TRBJ2-7; 7 bases line up with TRBD2. The CDR3 is made up of 14 amino acids. V lost 4 bases and J lost 5; bases outside the gene matches: 8. CDR1 is SGHAT, CDR2 FQDESV, per germline (reference sequence). The CDR3 loop is CASSSGDYRDEQYF. CDR3 nucleotides: TGTGCCAGCAGCTCCGGGGACTATAGGGACGAGCAGTACTTC. Full variable domain (remainder filled in from reference TRBV11-1 and TRBJ2-7): EAEVAQSPRYKITEKSQAVAFWCDPISGHATLYWYRQILGQGPELLVQFQDESVVDDSQLPKDRFSAERLKGVDSTLKIQPAELGDSAMYLCASSSGDYRDEQYFGPGTRLTVT.

This chain joins TRBV25-1 and TRBJ2-5; 11 nucleotides align to TRBD2. From germline, CDR1 is MGHDK and CDR2 SYGVNS. The CDR3 sequence is 16 residues long. V was clipped by 8 bases and J by 5 bases; unmatched bases: 13. The CDR3 nucleotides read TGTGCCAGCCGATTAAATAGCGGGAGGGTGCGGGAGACCCAGTACTTC. Encoded protein: CASRLNSGRVRETQYF.

The chain is built from TRBV27 and TRBJ2-1; unclear D gene. The CDR3 loop spans 16 amino acids. The germline V gene encodes CDR1 MNHEY and CDR2 SMNVEV (reference sequence). Trimming cost V 0 bases and J 4 bases, with 13 bases left between them. The DNA for the CDR3 is TGTGCCAGCAGTTTATCGTGGGCAACCCGTTACAATGAGCAGTTCTTC. It is translated as CASSLSWATRYNEQFF.